The entry below gives a single TCR beta chain sequence along with its context. This sample is part of a study of blood T cell repertoires in COVID-19. Across the whole study: Researchers got acute and convalescent COVID-19 samples from the United States, Italy and Spain. Nucleic acid was either cDNA or gDNA, and it came from T cells, B-cell-depleted T cells, or PBMCs.

Trimming took 3 bases from V and 5 from J; bases not matched to a gene: 6. Germline CDR1 reads SGDLS; CDR2 reads YYNGEE. The CDR3 has 15 residues. As handled by the study authors: Nucleated cell counts were estimated from reference gene primer amplification. Assay used: immunoSEQ multiplex PCR; TCRdb lists only in-frame clones, some missing. V, J and clone size are those of that table, while D and trimming were read from the DNA. The table lists around 200,000 clones, more than 75% of them singletons, with 0.85% to 0.95% in the top ten. The V and J genes are TRBV9 and TRBJ2-5, with 11 bases aligning to TRBD2. The clonotype originates from a woman aged 18-35 years who had recovered from COVID-19. The sequenced sample consisted of peripheral blood. CDR3 sequence: CASSGSGRAKETQYF. Written as DNA, the CDR3 is TGTGCCAGCAGCGGTAGCGGGAGGGCGAAGGAGACCCAGTACTTC.